This record looks at one T cell receptor (beta chain) sequence and its context. These data come from a study of blood T cell repertoires in COVID-19. The assay was immunoSEQ multiplex PCR, and TCRdb's table has in-frame clones only and misses some. The table has about 160,000 clones, 85% to 90% seen once. The CDR3 is made up of 14 amino acids. V lost 1 base to trimming and J lost 1 base, with 8 bases between them. The V gene's germline CDR1 is SEHNR and CDR2 FQNEAQ (reference sequence). Sequenced input: peripheral blood. The J gene is TRBJ2-7, the V gene TRBV7-9; D is uncertain. This clonotype was sampled from a woman aged 70 to 79 with COVID-19, enrolled during active disease. CDR3 protein: CASSLGSGSYEQYF. For the CDR3, the DNA is TGTGCCAGCAGCTTAGGGTCCGGGTCCTACGAGCAGTACTTC.